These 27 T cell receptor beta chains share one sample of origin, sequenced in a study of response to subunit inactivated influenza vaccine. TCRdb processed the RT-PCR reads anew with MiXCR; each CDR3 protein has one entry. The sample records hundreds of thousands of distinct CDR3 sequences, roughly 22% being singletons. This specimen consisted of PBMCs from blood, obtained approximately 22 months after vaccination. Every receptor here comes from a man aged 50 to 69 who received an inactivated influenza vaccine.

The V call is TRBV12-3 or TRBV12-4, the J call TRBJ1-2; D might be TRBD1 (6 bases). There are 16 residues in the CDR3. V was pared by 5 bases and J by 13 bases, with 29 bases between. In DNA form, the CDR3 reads TGTGCCAGCAGTATACCTGCCGGGACAAACTCAAACATGGCCACCTTC. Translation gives CASSIPAGTNSNMATF.

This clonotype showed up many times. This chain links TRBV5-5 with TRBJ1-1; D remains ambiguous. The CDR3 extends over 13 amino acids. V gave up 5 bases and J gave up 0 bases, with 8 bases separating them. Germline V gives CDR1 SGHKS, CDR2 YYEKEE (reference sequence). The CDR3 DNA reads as TGTGCCAGCAGTAACCCACTGAACACTGAAGCTTTCTTT. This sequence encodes CASSNPLNTEAFF.

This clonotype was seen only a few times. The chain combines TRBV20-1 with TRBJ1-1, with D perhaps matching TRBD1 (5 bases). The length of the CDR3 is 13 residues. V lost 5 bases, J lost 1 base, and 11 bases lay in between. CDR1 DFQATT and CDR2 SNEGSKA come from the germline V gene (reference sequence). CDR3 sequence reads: CSARGGGNTEAFF. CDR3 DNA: TGCAGTGCTCGGGGGGGAGGGAACACTGAAGCTTTCTTT.

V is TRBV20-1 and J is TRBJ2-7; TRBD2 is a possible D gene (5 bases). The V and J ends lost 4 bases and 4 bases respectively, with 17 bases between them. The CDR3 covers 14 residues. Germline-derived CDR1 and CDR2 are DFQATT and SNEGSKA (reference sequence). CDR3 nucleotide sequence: TGCAGTGCTATTGAGAGGGAAAGACTGTACGAGCAGTACTTC. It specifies CSAIERERLYEQYF.

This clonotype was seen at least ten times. CDR3 in amino acids: CASSLDSGGYNEQFF. As DNA, the CDR3 is TGTGCCAGCAGCTTGGATAGCGGGGGCTACAATGAGCAGTTCTTC. This sequence joins TRBV5-4 and TRBJ2-1; 9 bases fit TRBD2. J lost 3 bases, V lost 0 bases, and 1 base had no gene match. Germline lookup yields CDR1 SGHNT and CDR2 YYREEE (reference sequence). The CDR3 contains 15 residues.

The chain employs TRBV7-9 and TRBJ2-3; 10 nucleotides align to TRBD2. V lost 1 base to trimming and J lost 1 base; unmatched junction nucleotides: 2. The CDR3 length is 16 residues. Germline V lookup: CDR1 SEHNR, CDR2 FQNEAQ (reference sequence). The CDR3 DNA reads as TGTGCCAGCAGCTTAGGGACTAGCGGTCGCACAGATACGCAGTATTTT. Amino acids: CASSLGTSGRTDTQYF.

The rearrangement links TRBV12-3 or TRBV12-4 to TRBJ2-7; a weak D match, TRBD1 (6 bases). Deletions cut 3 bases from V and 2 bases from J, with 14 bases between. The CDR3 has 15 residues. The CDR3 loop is CASSLEGTPAYEQYF. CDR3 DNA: TGTGCCAGCAGTTTGGAAGGGACACCAGCCTACGAGCAGTACTTC.

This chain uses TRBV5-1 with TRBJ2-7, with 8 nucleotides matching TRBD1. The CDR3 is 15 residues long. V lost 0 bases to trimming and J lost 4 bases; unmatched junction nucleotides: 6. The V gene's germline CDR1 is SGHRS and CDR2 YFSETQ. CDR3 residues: CASSLESGGGYEQYF. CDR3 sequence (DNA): TGCGCCAGCAGCTTGGAATCAGGGGGCGGATACGAGCAGTACTTC.

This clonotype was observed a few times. Written as DNA, the CDR3 is TGTGCCAGCAGCCACAAACTAACGACCGCTCAGCCCCAGCATTTT. Encoded protein: CASSHKLTTAQPQHF. V usage is TRBV7-8 and J usage is TRBJ1-5; no firm D call. CDR1 and CDR2 from the germline V gene are SGHVS and FQNEAQ. The CDR3 is made up of 15 amino acids. V dropped 5 bases and J dropped 6 bases, with 17 bases sitting between them. Full variable domain (outside the CDR3, taken from reference TRBV7-8 and TRBJ1-5): GAGVSQSPRYKVAKRGQDVALRCDPISGHVSLFWYQQALGQGPEFLTYFQNEAQLDKSGLPSDRFFAERPEGSVSTLKIQRTQQEDSAVYLCASSHKLTTAQPQHFGDGTRLSIL.

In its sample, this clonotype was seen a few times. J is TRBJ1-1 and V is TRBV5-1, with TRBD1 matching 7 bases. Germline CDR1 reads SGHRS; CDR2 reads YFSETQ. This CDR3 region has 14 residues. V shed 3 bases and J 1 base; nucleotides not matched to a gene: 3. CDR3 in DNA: TGCGCCAGCAGCTCGACAGGGCCGAACACTGAAGCTTTCTTT. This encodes CASSSTGPNTEAFF. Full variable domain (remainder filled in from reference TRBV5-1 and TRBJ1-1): KAGVTQTPRYLIKTRGQQVTLSCSPISGHRSVSWYQQTPGQGLQFLFEYFSETQRNKGNFPGRFSGRQFSNSRSEMNVSTLELGDSALYLCASSSTGPNTEAFFGQGTRLTVV.

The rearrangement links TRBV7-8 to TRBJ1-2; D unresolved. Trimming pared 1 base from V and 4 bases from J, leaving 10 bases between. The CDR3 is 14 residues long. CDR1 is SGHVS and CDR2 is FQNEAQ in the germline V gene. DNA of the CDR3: TGTGCCAGCAGCTTAGACGTTAGAGCCTATGGCTACACCTTC. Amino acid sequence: CASSLDVRAYGYTF.

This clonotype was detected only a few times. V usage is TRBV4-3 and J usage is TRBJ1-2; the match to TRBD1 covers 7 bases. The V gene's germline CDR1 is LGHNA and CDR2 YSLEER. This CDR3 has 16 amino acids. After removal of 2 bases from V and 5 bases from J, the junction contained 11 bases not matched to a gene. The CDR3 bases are TGCGCCAGCAGCCAAACCCTCCTGACAGGGAATTATGGCTACACCTTC. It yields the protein CASSQTLLTGNYGYTF.

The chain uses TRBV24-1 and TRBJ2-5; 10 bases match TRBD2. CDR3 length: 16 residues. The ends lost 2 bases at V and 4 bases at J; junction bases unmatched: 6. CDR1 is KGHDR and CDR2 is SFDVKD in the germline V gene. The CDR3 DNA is TGTGCCACCAGTGATTCCTTAGCGGGGGGTCGAGAGACCCAGTACTTC. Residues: CATSDSLAGGRETQYF.

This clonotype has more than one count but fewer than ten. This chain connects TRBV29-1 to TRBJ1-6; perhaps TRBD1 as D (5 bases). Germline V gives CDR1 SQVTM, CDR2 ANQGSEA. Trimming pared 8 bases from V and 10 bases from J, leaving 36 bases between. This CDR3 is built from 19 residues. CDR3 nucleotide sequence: TGCAGCCCCCCGTCAGGAGGGGCAGGGACCAACCCTAGGAGATCACCCCTCCACTTT. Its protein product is CSPPSGGAGTNPRRSPLHF.

In DNA, the CDR3 is TGTGCCAGCAGTTCCCGGGAGTATGCGACAGATACGCAGTATTTT. This encodes CASSSREYATDTQYF. The V call is TRBV6-2 or TRBV6-3, the J call TRBJ2-3, with D tentatively TRBD2 (6 bases). This CDR3 region has 15 residues. Trimming cost V 4 bases and J 3 bases, with 14 bases left between them. CDR1 MNHEY and CDR2 SVGEGT come from the germline V gene.

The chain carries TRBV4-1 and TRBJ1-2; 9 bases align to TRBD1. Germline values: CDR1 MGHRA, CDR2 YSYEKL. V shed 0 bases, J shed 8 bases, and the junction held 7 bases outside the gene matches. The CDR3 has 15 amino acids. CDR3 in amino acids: CASSQDGTGGYGYTF. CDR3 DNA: TGCGCCAGCAGCCAAGATGGAACAGGGGGCTACGGCTACACCTTC.

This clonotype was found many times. The CDR3 is CSVGGGDQPQHF. CDR3 coding DNA: TGCAGCGTCGGCGGGGGCGATCAGCCCCAGCATTTT. The V and J genes are TRBV29-1 and TRBJ1-5; D perhaps matches TRBD1 (6 bases). Looked up from germline, CDR1 is SQVTM and CDR2 is ANQGSEA. V was trimmed by 6 bases and J by 5 bases, leaving 11 bases between them. The CDR3 has 12 residues.

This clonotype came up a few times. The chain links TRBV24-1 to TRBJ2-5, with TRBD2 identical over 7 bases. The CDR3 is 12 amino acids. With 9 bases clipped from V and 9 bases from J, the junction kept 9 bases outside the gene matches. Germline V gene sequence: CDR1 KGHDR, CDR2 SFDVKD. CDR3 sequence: CATAGSGEAQYF. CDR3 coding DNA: TGTGCCACCGCGGGGAGCGGGGAGGCCCAGTACTTC.

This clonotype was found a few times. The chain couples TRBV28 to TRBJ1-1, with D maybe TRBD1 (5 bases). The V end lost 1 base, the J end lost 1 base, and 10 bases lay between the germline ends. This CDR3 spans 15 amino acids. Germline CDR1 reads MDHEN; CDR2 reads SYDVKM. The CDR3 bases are TGTGCCAGCAGTTTATTTGGGGCCTCGAACACTGAAGCTTTCTTT. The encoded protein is CASSLFGASNTEAFF.

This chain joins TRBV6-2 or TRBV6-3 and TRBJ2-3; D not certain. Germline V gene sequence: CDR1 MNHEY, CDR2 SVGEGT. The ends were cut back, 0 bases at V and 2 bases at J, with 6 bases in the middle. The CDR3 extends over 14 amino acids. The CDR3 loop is CASSYSATTDTQYF. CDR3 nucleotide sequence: TGTGCCAGCAGTTACTCGGCCACCACAGATACGCAGTATTTT.

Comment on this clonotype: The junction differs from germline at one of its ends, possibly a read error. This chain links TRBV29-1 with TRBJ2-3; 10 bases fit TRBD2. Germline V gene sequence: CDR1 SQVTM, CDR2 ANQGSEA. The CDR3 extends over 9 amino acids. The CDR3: CSVELAGVF. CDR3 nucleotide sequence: TGCAGCGTTGAACTAGCGGGGGTCTTT.

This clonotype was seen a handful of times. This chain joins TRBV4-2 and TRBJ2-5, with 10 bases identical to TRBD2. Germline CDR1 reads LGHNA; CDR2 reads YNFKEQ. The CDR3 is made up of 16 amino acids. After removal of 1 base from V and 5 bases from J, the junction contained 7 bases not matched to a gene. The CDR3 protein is CASSQVTAGGLETQYF. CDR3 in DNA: TGTGCCAGCAGCCAAGTAACAGCGGGGGGGCTGGAGACCCAGTACTTC.

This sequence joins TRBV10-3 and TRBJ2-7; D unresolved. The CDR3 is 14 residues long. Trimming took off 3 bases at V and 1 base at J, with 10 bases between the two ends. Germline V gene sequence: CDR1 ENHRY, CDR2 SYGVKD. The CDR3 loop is CAISDVGNSYEQYF. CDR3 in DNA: TGTGCCATCAGTGACGTCGGCAATTCCTACGAGCAGTACTTC.

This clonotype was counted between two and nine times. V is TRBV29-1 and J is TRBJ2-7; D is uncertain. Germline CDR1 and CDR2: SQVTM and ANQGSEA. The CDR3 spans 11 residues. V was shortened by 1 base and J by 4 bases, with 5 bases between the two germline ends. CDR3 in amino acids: CSVEVRYEQYF. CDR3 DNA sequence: TGCAGCGTTGAAGTGCGGTACGAGCAGTACTTC.

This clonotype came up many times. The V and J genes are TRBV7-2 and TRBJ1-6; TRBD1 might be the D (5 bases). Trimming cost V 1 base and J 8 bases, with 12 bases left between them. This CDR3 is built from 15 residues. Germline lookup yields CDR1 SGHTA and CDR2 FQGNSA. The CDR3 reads CASSLVAAGYSPLHF. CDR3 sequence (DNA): TGTGCCAGCAGCTTAGTGGCTGCAGGGTATTCACCCCTCCACTTT.

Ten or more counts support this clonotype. In nucleotides, the CDR3 is TGCAGCGTTGAACCCCCTAGACTGGAAGCTTTCTTT. Residues: CSVEPPRLEAFF. V usage is TRBV29-1 and J usage is TRBJ1-1; D not resolved. With 2 bases removed from V and 8 bases from J, the gap between germline ends came to 12 bases. Germline CDR1 and CDR2: SQVTM and ANQGSEA. The CDR3 is made up of 12 amino acids.

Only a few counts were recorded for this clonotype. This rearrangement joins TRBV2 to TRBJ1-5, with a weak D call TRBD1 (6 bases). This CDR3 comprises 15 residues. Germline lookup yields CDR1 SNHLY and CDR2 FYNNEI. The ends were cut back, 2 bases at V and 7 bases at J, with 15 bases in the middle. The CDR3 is CASSESGGGSQPQHF. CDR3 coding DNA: TGTGCCAGCAGTGAATCGGGAGGGGGTTCGCAGCCCCAGCATTTT.